Listed here are 26 T cell receptor beta chains from one sample, sequenced in a study of blood T cell repertoires in COVID-19. Measured with immunoSEQ multiplex PCR; TCRdb has only the in-frame clones, and not every one. The data show about 220,000 clones, 80% to 85% seen once. The sequencing input was peripheral blood. The receptors were sampled from a woman aged 55-70 years who had recovered from COVID-19.

This chain joins TRBV30 and TRBJ1-2, with 8 bases matching TRBD1. The J segment lost 6 bases and the V segment lost 0 bases, leaving 3 bases of the junction unmatched. This CDR3 has 13 residues. The V gene's germline CDR1 is GTSNPN and CDR2 SVGIG (reference sequence). CDR3 loop: CAWSVYRGDGYTF. Written as DNA, the CDR3 is TGTGCCTGGAGTGTATACAGGGGGGATGGCTACACCTTC.

This rearrangement joins TRBV12-2 to TRBJ1-2; TRBD1, the table's D call, lacks a check against the DNA. TRBV12-2 is labeled a pseudogene. The CDR3 has 16 amino acids. In DNA, the CDR3 is TGTGCAAGTCGCTCCGGTAGGGGGATGATGAACTATGGCTACACCTTC. Protein sequence: CASRSGRGMMNYGYTF.

This clone was observed once. The chain uses TRBV5-1 and TRBJ1-4; TRBD1 matches 9 bases. After removal of 4 bases from V and 6 bases from J, the junction contained 10 bases not matched to a gene. The CDR3 runs to 16 residues. Germline lookup yields CDR1 SGHRS and CDR2 YFSETQ. CDR3 region: CASSPGGQGGDEKLFF. The CDR3 region has the DNA TGCGCCAGCAGCCCCGGGGGACAGGGTGGGGATGAAAAACTGTTTTTT.

This clone came up a few times. The chain has TRBV7-2 and TRBJ2-2; D gene ambiguous. Trimming removed 5 bases at V and 6 bases at J, with 10 bases between. The CDR3 totals 13 residues. Germline CDR1 SGHTA, CDR2 FQGNSA. CDR3 DNA sequence: TGTGCCAGCAGCCCGACAAAGGCCGGGGAGCTGTTTTTT. It codes for CASSPTKAGELFF. Drawing the rest from reference TRBV7-2 and TRBJ2-2, the complete variable domain is GAGVSQSPSNKVTEKGKDVELRCDPISGHTALYWYRQSLGQGLEFLIYFQGNSAPDKSGLPSDRFSAERTGGSVSTLTIQRTQQEDSAVYLCASSPTKAGELFFGEGSRLTVL.

This clone appeared a single time. V usage is TRBV2 and J usage is TRBJ1-6; the match to TRBD1 covers 7 bases. The V gene end was trimmed by 11 bases and the J gene end by 7 bases; junction bases not matched to a gene: 11. The germline gives CDR1 SNHLY, CDR2 FYNNEI. This CDR3 has 14 residues. For the CDR3, the DNA is TGTGCCGCGGCAAAAAGACAGGGCAATTCACCCCTCCACTTT. This sequence encodes CAAAKRQGNSPLHF.

The rearrangement links TRBV19 to TRBJ1-4; the match to TRBD1 covers 9 bases. From germline, CDR1 is LNHDA and CDR2 SQIVND (reference sequence). The ends lost 4 bases at V and 3 bases at J; junction bases unmatched: 3. The CDR3 extends over 15 amino acids. The CDR3 sequence: CASSTRQGANEKLFF. Here the CDR3 DNA reads TGTGCCAGTAGTACGAGACAGGGGGCTAATGAAAAACTGTTTTTT.

This sequence joins TRBV9 and TRBJ2-3; 7 positions match TRBD2. The V gene's germline CDR1 is SGDLS and CDR2 YYNGEE. The CDR3 is 15 amino acids. The V segment lost 0 bases and the J segment 0 bases; nucleotides outside the gene matches: 1. As DNA, the CDR3 is TGTGCCAGCAGCGTAGGGCGGGGGAGCACAGATACGCAGTATTTT. Translated: CASSVGRGSTDTQYF. Complete variable domain (other parts from reference TRBV9 and TRBJ2-3): DSGVTQTPKHLITATGQRVTLRCSPRSGDLSVYWYQQSLDQGLQFLIQYYNGEERAKGNILERFSAQQFPDLHSELNLSSLELGDSALYFCASSVGRGSTDTQYFGPGTRLTVL.

The chain carries TRBV5-1 and TRBJ1-6; 10 bases fit TRBD1. This CDR3 is 16 amino acids long. Germline V gene lookup returns CDR1 SGHRS and CDR2 YFSETQ. Trimming cost V 0 bases and J 9 bases; bases outside gene matches: 6. DNA of the CDR3: TGCGCCAGCAGCTTGGTGGACAGGGGGGAAGGTTCACCCCTCCACTTT. Translation: CASSLVDRGEGSPLHF.

The CDR3 is CASSVAGGSNTGELFF. The CDR3 DNA reads TGTGCCAGCAGCGTAGCGGGGGGGTCGAACACCGGGGAGCTGTTTTTT. The rearrangement uses TRBV9 and TRBJ2-2, with TRBD2 matching over 8 bases. Germline values: CDR1 SGDLS, CDR2 YYNGEE. V was pared by 0 bases and J by 0 bases, with 1 base of the junction left unmatched. This CDR3 contains 16 residues.

This rearrangement joins TRBV6-5 to TRBJ1-2, with a weak D call TRBD1 (5 bases). The CDR3 spans 12 residues. Germline V gene lookup returns CDR1 MNHEY and CDR2 SVGAGI. The ends were cut back, 6 bases at V and 8 bases at J, with 13 bases in the middle. The CDR3 protein is CASSREVWGYTF. The CDR3 coding sequence is TGTGCCAGCAGCAGGGAAGTCTGGGGCTACACCTTC.

The genes are TRBV6-5 and TRBJ1-1; 8 bases match TRBD1. Trimming removed 4 bases from V and 6 bases from J; junction bases left unmatched: 7. This CDR3 comprises 14 residues. Germline V CDR1 and CDR2: MNHEY, SVGAGI. The CDR3 DNA sequence: TGTGCCAGCAGTTCCGCCTACAGGGGGTCTGAAGCTTTCTTT. It specifies CASSSAYRGSEAFF.

The rearrangement uses TRBV9 and TRBJ2-1, with TRBD2 as a possible D gene (6 bases). The CDR3 is 15 residues long. V lost 0 bases, J lost 4 bases, and 11 bases lay in between. CDR1 and CDR2 (germline): SGDLS, YYNGEE. The CDR3 spells CASSVDGGIYNEQFF. CDR3 DNA: TGTGCCAGCAGCGTAGATGGGGGGATATACAATGAGCAGTTCTTC. The whole variable domain, filled in from reference TRBV9 and TRBJ2-1, reads DSGVTQTPKHLITATGQRVTLRCSPRSGDLSVYWYQQSLDQGLQFLIQYYNGEERAKGNILERFSAQQFPDLHSELNLSSLELGDSALYFCASSVDGGIYNEQFFGPGTRLTVL.

In its sample, this clone was seen a few times. The V and J genes are TRBV9 and TRBJ1-5, with D perhaps TRBD1 (5 bases). Germline loops: CDR1 SGDLS, CDR2 YYNGEE. V gave up 0 bases and J gave up 2 bases, with 12 bases separating them. The CDR3 contains 16 residues. CDR3 amino acids: CASSVGAGLGNQPQHF. The CDR3 DNA reads as TGTGCCAGCAGCGTAGGGGCAGGGTTAGGCAATCAGCCCCAGCATTTT. The whole variable domain, filled in from reference TRBV9 and TRBJ1-5, reads DSGVTQTPKHLITATGQRVTLRCSPRSGDLSVYWYQQSLDQGLQFLIQYYNGEERAKGNILERFSAQQFPDLHSELNLSSLELGDSALYFCASSVGAGLGNQPQHFGDGTRLSIL.

The chain is built from TRBV4-3 and TRBJ2-1, with 10 positions matching TRBD2. The CDR3 length is 16 residues. Losses at the gene ends were 3 bases for V and 7 bases for J; bases not matched to a gene: 9. Germline V CDR1 and CDR2: LGHNA, YSLEER. The CDR3 bases are TGCGCCAGCAGCCAGGAACTAGCGGGGTTTCTAAATGAGCAGTTCTTC. This encodes CASSQELAGFLNEQFF.

The chain joins TRBV9 to TRBJ1-3; D is uncertain. In germline, CDR1 is SGDLS, CDR2 YYNGEE. The CDR3 sequence is 15 residues long. V was clipped by 0 bases and J by 0 bases, with 7 bases between them. The CDR3 is CASSVGVDSGNTIYF. The CDR3 DNA reads as TGTGCCAGCAGCGTAGGTGTAGACTCTGGAAACACCATATATTTT.

This clone was seen more than once but under ten times. The chain combines TRBV2 with TRBJ2-3; 7 bases match TRBD1. V shed 5 bases, J shed 5 bases, and the junction held 7 bases outside the gene matches. In germline, CDR1 is SNHLY, CDR2 FYNNEI. The CDR3 loop spans 14 amino acids. CDR3 in DNA: TGTGCCAGCAGTCAAATTACAGGGGAAGATACGCAGTATTTT. Its translation is CASSQITGEDTQYF.

The gene calls are TRBV18 and TRBJ1-5; no definite D call. The CDR3 contains 13 residues. CDR1 and CDR2 (germline): KGHSH, LQKENI. Between the trimmed V and J ends, which lost 2 bases and 4 bases, there was a span of 6 bases. As DNA, the CDR3 is TGTGCCAGCTCACCAGGCAGAAATCAGCCCCAGCATTTT. This gives the protein CASSPGRNQPQHF.

The V call is TRBV3-1 (or the pseudogene TRBV3-2), the J call TRBJ1-2, with D unresolved. Trimming removed 4 bases at V and 0 bases at J, with 9 bases between. The germline gives CDR1 LGHDT, CDR2 YNNKEL (reference sequence). The CDR3 extends over 14 amino acids. The CDR3 bases are TGTGCCAGCAGCCCCCCCCCATCTAACTATGGCTACACCTTC. This translates into CASSPPPSNYGYTF.

The chain carries TRBV18 and TRBJ2-6; 8 bases fit TRBD1. CDR3 length: 15 amino acids. Germline lookup yields CDR1 KGHSH and CDR2 LQKENI. The junction had 5 bases not matched to a gene; V was cut back by 6 bases and J by 4 bases. The CDR3 DNA reads as TGTGCCAGCTCTGGACAGGGTTCAGGGGCCAACGTCCTGACTTTC. Protein product: CASSGQGSGANVLTF.

J is TRBJ2-1 and V is TRBV30; 9 positions agree with TRBD1. V shed 4 bases, J shed 7 bases, and the junction held 5 bases outside the gene matches. This CDR3 region has 13 residues. The germline CDR1 and CDR2 sequences are GTSNPN and SVGIG (reference sequence). In DNA form, the CDR3 reads TGTGCCTGGACCGAGACAGGGGGAAATGAGCAGTTCTTC. Amino acids: CAWTETGGNEQFF.

The chain combines TRBV4-1 with TRBJ2-5; 11 bases agree with TRBD2. J gave up 9 bases and V 3 bases, and 9 bases lay outside the gene matches. Germline CDR1 MGHRA, CDR2 YSYEKL. The CDR3 is made up of 15 amino acids. The CDR3 spells CASSHLAGGPRAQYF. CDR3 DNA sequence: TGCGCCAGCAGCCATTTAGCGGGGGGGCCTCGGGCCCAGTACTTC.

Concerning this clone: The sample holds other DNA sequences that translate to the same CDR3. The chain carries TRBV5-1 and TRBJ2-3; TRBD1 might be the D (6 bases). CDR3 length: 14 amino acids. In germline, CDR1 is SGHRS, CDR2 YFSETQ. Trimming pared 5 bases from V and 2 bases from J, leaving 12 bases between. The CDR3 loop is CASSLGTPTDTQYF. As DNA, the CDR3 is TGCGCCAGCAGTCTCGGGACACCCACAGATACGCAGTATTTT.

CDR3 region: CASSSGAGGNEQFF. Here the CDR3 DNA reads TGCGCCAGCAGTTCAGGCGCAGGGGGCAATGAGCAGTTCTTC. This chain links TRBV5-1 with TRBJ2-1; 7 positions match TRBD1. The germline CDR1 and CDR2 sequences are SGHRS and YFSETQ. The CDR3 totals 14 residues. The J segment lost 6 bases and the V segment lost 5 bases, leaving 8 bases of the junction unmatched.

The chain joins TRBV7-6 to TRBJ2-1, with 10 nucleotides matching TRBD2. Germline CDR1 SGHVS, CDR2 FNYEAQ. This CDR3 has 15 amino acids. J gave up 7 bases and V 5 bases, and 8 bases lay outside the gene matches. The chain's CDR3 is CASSIVAGGLNEQFF. CDR3 sequence (DNA): TGTGCCAGCAGCATTGTAGCGGGGGGACTTAATGAGCAGTTCTTC.

CDR3 region: CASSLGFSGPGDTQYF. CDR3 nucleotide sequence: TGTGCCAGCAGCTTAGGGTTTAGCGGGCCGGGAGATACGCAGTATTTT. The chain couples TRBV7-8 to TRBJ2-3; 7 nucleotides agree with TRBD2. Germline CDR1 is SGHVS and CDR2 is FQNEAQ. There are 16 residues in the CDR3. The V and J ends lost 1 base and 5 bases, in that order; junction bases with no gene match: 9.

The rearrangement links TRBV12-3 or TRBV12-4 to TRBJ1-2; 7 bases map to TRBD1. This CDR3 region has 12 residues. J lost 9 bases, V lost 4 bases, and 5 bases had no gene match. CDR3 bases: TGTGCCAGCAGTTACGGACAGGCCAGCTACACCTTC. Translated: CASSYGQASYTF.